Reported below is one TCR beta chain. The CDR3 loop spans 14 amino acids. The germline V gene has CDR1 LGHDT and CDR2 YNNKEL (reference sequence). Trimming cost V 2 bases and J 1 base, with 8 bases left between them. Participants reported their clinical history, and cohort assignment relied on those reports. The source of the sample is a study of blood T cell repertoires in COVID-19. The repertoire was sequenced with immunoSEQ multiplex PCR; TCRdb's copy has only in-frame clones and lacks some. The sample includes approximately 220,000 clones, approximately 86% seen only once; the top ten take around 4%.

The sample comprised PBMCs or T cells enriched from blood (not recorded which). The chain couples TRBV3-1 (or the pseudogene TRBV3-2) to TRBJ1-1; a possible D gene is TRBD1 (6 bases). The source of this sequence is a woman aged 30 to 39 who had been exposed to COVID-19. In nucleotides, the CDR3 is TGTGCCAGCAGCCAATACAGGGAGAACACTGAAGCTTTCTTT. Residues: CASSQYRENTEAFF.